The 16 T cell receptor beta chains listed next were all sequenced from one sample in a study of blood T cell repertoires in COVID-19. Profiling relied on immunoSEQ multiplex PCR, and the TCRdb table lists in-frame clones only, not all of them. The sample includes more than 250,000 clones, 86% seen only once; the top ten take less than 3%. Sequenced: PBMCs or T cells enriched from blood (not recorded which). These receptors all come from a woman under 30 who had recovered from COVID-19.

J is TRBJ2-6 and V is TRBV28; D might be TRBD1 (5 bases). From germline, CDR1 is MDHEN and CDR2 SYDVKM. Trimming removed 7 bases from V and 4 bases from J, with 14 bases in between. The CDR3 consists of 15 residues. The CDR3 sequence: CASIQLGAGANVLTF. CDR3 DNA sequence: TGTGCCAGCATCCAACTTGGGGCGGGGGCCAACGTCCTGACTTTC. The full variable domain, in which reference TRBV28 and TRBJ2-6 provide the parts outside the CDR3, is DVKVTQSSRYLVKRTGEKVFLECVQDMDHENMFWYRQDPGLGLRLIYFSYDVKMKEKGDIPEGYSVSREKKERFSLILESASTNQTSMYLCASIQLGAGANVLTFGAGSRLTVL.

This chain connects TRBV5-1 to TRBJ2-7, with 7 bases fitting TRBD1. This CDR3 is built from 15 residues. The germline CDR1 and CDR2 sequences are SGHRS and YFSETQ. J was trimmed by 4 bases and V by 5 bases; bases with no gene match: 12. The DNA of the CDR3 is TGCGCCAGCAGTCTCACCGGGACAGAGATATACGAGCAGTACTTC. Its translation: CASSLTGTEIYEQYF.

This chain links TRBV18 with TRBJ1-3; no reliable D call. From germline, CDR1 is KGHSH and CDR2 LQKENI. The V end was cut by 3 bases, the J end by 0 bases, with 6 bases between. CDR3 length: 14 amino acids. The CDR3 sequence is CASSPSNSGNTIYF. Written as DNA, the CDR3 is TGTGCCAGCTCACCGAGTAACTCTGGAAACACCATATATTTT.

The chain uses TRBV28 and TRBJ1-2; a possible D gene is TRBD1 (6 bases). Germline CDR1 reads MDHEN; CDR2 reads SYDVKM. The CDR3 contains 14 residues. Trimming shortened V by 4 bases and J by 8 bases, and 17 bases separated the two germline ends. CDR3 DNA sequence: TGTGCCAGCAGTTCCCGACAAGGGGGTGGGGGCTACACCTTC. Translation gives CASSSRQGGGGYTF.

The CDR3 bases are TGTGCCAGCCGCCGACAGATTACTAGCAATCAGCCCCAGCATTTT. Protein sequence: CASRRQITSNQPQHF. V gene TRBV28 combines with J gene TRBJ1-5; D may be TRBD1 (5 bases). Deletions cut 8 bases from V and 0 bases from J, with 14 bases between. This CDR3 contains 15 residues. Germline CDR1 is MDHEN and CDR2 is SYDVKM.

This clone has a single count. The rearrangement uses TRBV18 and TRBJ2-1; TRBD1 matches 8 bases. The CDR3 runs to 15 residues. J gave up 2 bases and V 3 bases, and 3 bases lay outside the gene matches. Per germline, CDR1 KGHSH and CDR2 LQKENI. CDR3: CASSPEQGAYNEQFF. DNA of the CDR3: TGTGCCAGCTCACCCGAACAGGGGGCCTACAATGAGCAGTTCTTC.

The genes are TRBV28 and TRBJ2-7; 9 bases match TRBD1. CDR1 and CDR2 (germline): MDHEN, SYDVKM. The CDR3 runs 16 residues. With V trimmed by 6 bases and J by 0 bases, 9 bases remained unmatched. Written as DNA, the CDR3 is TGTGCCAGCAGCGGAGTAGGGACAGGGTACTCCTACGAGCAGTACTTC. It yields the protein CASSGVGTGYSYEQYF.

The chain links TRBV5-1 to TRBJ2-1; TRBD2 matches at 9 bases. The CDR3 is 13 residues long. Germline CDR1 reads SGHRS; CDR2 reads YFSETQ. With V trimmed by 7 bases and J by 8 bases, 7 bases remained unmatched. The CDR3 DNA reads TGCGCCAGCTCTCAGCGGGGGGTCGATGAGCAGTTCTTC. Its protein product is CASSQRGVDEQFF. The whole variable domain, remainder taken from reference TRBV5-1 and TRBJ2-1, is KAGVTQTPRYLIKTRGQQVTLSCSPISGHRSVSWYQQTPGQGLQFLFEYFSETQRNKGNFPGRFSGRQFSNSRSEMNVSTLELGDSALYLCASSQRGVDEQFFGPGTRLTVL.

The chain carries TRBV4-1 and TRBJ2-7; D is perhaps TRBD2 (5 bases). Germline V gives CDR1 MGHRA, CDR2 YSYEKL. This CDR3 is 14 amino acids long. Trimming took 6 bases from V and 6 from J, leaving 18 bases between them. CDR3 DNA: TGCGCCAGCAGGCTCGCCGACGGGGTCTCCGAGCAGTACTTC. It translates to CASRLADGVSEQYF.

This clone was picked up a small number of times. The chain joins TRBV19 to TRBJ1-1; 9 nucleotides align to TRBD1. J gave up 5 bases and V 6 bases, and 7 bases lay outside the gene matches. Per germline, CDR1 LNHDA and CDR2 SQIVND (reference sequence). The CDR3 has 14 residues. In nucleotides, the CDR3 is TGTGCCAGTAGAAGGGGGACAGGGCGGACTGAAGCTTTCTTT. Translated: CASRRGTGRTEAFF.

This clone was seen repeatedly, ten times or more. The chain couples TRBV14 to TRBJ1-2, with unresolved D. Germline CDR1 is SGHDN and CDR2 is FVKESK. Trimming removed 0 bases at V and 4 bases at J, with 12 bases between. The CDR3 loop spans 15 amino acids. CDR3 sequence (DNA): TGTGCCAGCAGCCAAGATCTACAGAGCTTCTATGGCTACACCTTC. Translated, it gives CASSQDLQSFYGYTF.

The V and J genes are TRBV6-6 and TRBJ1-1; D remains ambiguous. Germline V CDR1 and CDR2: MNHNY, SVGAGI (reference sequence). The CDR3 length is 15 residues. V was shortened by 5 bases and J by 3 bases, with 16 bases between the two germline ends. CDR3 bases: TGTGCCAGCAGTCTCGGGTCCCAACGGGACACTGAAGCTTTCTTT. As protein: CASSLGSQRDTEAFF.

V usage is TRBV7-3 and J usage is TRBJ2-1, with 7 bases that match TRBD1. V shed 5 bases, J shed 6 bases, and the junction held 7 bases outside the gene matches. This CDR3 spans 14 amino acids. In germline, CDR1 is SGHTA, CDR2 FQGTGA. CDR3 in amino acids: CASSLRGSGNEQFF. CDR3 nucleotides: TGTGCCAGCAGCCTCAGGGGGTCAGGCAATGAGCAGTTCTTC.

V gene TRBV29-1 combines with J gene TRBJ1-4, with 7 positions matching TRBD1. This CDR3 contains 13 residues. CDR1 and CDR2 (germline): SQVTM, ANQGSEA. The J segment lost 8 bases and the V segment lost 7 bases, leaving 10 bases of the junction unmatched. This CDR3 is CSATGSEKEKLFF. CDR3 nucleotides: TGCAGCGCGACAGGGAGTGAGAAGGAAAAACTGTTTTTT. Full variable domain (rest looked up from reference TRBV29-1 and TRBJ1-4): SAVISQKPSRDICQRGTSLTIQCQVDSQVTMMFWYRQQPGQSLTLIATANQGSEATYESGFVIDKFPISRPNLTFSTLTVSNMSPEDSSIYLCSATGSEKEKLFFGSGTQLSVL.

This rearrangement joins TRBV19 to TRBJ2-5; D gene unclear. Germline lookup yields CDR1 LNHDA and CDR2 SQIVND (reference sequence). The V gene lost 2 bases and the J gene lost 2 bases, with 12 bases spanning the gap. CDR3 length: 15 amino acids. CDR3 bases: TGTGCCAGTAGTATAAGTACGGCGACACAAGAGACCCAGTACTTC. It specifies CASSISTATQETQYF.

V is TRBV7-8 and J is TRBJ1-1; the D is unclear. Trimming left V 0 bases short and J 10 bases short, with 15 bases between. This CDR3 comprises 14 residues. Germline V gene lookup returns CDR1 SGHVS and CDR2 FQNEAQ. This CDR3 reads CASSLANGLRGAFF. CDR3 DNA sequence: TGTGCCAGCAGCTTAGCAAACGGTCTCCGGGGAGCTTTCTTT.